A single sample gave rise to the 28 T cell receptor beta chains below, sequenced in a study of T cell responses to AZD1222 COVID-19 vaccine. The assay was immunoSEQ multiplex PCR, and TCRdb's table has in-frame clones only and misses some. The data hold over 85,000 clones, with 80% to 90% observed a single time. This specimen consisted of peripheral blood, obtained on day 0 of AZD1222 vaccination. Source of these receptors: an adult in good health.

The chain has TRBV21-1 and TRBJ2-7; TRBD1, as called in the table, went unchecked against the DNA. TRBV21-1 is a documented pseudogene. CDR3 size: 14 residues. CDR3 amino acids: CASSRQVVSYEQYF. The CDR3 DNA is TGTGCCAGCAGCCGACAGGTTGTTTCCTACGAGCAGTACTTC.

This CDR3 reads CASSPDSRTLGEQFF. In nucleotides, the CDR3 is TGCGCCAGCAGCCCTGACTCGCGGACCCTGGGTGAGCAGTTCTTC. The chain recombines TRBV5-1 with TRBJ2-1, with D uncertain. The CDR3 runs 15 residues. CDR1 is SGHRS and CDR2 is YFSETQ in the germline V gene. V was trimmed by 4 bases and J by 9 bases, leaving 20 bases between them.

The chain uses TRBV7-9 and TRBJ1-1; D gene ambiguous. Germline V lookup: CDR1 SEHNR, CDR2 FQNEAQ (reference sequence). Trimming cost V 3 bases and J 2 bases, with 10 bases left between them. CDR3 size: 14 residues. CDR3 protein: CASSFSTANTEAFF. CDR3 nucleotides: TGTGCCAGCAGCTTTAGTACAGCTAACACTGAAGCTTTCTTT.

CDR3 in DNA: TGTGCCAGCAGCTTAGCCCCTAGCGGGGCCACGAACACCGGGGAGCTGTTTTTT. Translating it yields CASSLAPSGATNTGELFF. V and J are TRBV7-6 and TRBJ2-2; TRBD2 aligns across 9 bases. This CDR3 is 18 amino acids long. Germline values: CDR1 SGHVS, CDR2 FNYEAQ. Losses at the gene ends were 0 bases for V and 0 bases for J; bases not matched to a gene: 5.

The chain has TRBV6-6 and TRBJ2-7; 7 nucleotides align to TRBD2. V dropped 4 bases and J dropped 0; count of bases not matched to a gene: 3. This CDR3 is built from 14 residues. Germline V lookup: CDR1 MNHNY, CDR2 SVGAGI (reference sequence). CDR3 loop: CASSWGRGSYEQYF. The CDR3 DNA is TGTGCCAGCAGTTGGGGGAGGGGCTCCTACGAGCAGTACTTC.

V usage is TRBV6-5 and J usage is TRBJ1-2; D is unresolved. The CDR3 length is 12 residues. In germline, CDR1 is MNHEY, CDR2 SVGAGI. V shed 6 bases and J shed 5 bases, with 10 bases lying between them. The DNA of the CDR3 is TGTGCCAGCAGCCGGGAAACTTATGGCTACACCTTC. It specifies CASSRETYGYTF.

This chain connects TRBV19 to TRBJ1-1; a possible D gene is TRBD1 (6 bases). CDR1 is LNHDA, CDR2 SQIVND, per germline (reference sequence). The CDR3 consists of 14 residues. V lost 3 bases to trimming and J lost 6 bases, with 14 bases between them. CDR3 amino acids: CASSIGSGDSEAFF. CDR3 in DNA: TGTGCCAGTAGTATCGGCTCAGGGGACTCTGAAGCTTTCTTT. Using reference TRBV19 and TRBJ1-1 for the parts outside the CDR3, the full variable domain is DGGITQSPKYLFRKEGQNVTLSCEQNLNHDAMYWYRQDPGQGLRLIYYSQIVNDFQKGDIAEGYSVSREKKESFPLTVTSAQKNPTAFYLCASSIGSGDSEAFFGQGTRLTVV.

This clone has a single count. The rearrangement uses TRBV20-1 and TRBJ1-1; possible D gene TRBD1, 5 bases. The CDR3 extends over 15 amino acids. The V gene lost 3 bases and the J gene lost 3 bases, with 17 bases spanning the gap. Germline CDR1 DFQATT, CDR2 SNEGSKA (reference sequence). The CDR3 coding sequence is TGCAGTGCTAGTGTTCCGGCAGGGTGGGACACTGAAGCTTTCTTT. Amino acid sequence: CSASVPAGWDTEAFF.

The chain employs TRBV18 and TRBJ1-1; the D gene is possibly TRBD1 (5 bases). Trimming took 3 bases from V and 7 from J, leaving 18 bases between them. This CDR3 contains 15 residues. Germline CDR1 reads KGHSH; CDR2 reads LQKENI. Here the CDR3 DNA reads TGTGCCAGCTCACCGGGGGGTGGTGGTTTTCTTGAAGCTTTCTTT. Translated, it gives CASSPGGGGFLEAFF. The variable domain in full, completed from reference TRBV18 and TRBJ1-1, reads NAGVMQNPRHLVRRRGQEARLRCSPMKGHSHVYWYRQLPEEGLKFMVYLQKENIIDESGMPKERFSAEFPKEGPSILRIQQVVRGDSAAYFCASSPGGGGFLEAFFGQGTRLTVV.

The V and J genes are TRBV19 and TRBJ2-3; 12 bases map to TRBD2. The CDR3 is 17 residues long. Germline-derived CDR1 and CDR2 are LNHDA and SQIVND (reference sequence). Trimming took 10 bases from V and 6 from J; bases not matched to a gene: 17. The CDR3 DNA is TGTGCCACCTCGGAACAACGGACTAGCGGGGCGGGGGATACGCAGTATTTT. It yields the protein CATSEQRTSGAGDTQYF.

The chain is built from TRBV2 and TRBJ2-6; D not certain. This CDR3 is 14 amino acids long. Deletions cut 3 bases from V and 2 bases from J, with 5 bases between. Germline-derived CDR1 and CDR2 are SNHLY and FYNNEI. CDR3 residues: CASSDRPGANVLTF. In nucleotides, the CDR3 is TGTGCCAGCAGTGATCGTCCTGGGGCCAACGTCCTGACTTTC.

This chain links TRBV12-3 or TRBV12-4 with TRBJ2-5; D is perhaps TRBD2 (5 bases). The CDR3 length is 13 residues. V was cut by 3 bases and J by 5 bases, with 10 bases left in between. Here the CDR3 reads CASSFGERETQYF. CDR3 nucleotide sequence: TGTGCCAGCAGTTTTGGAGAGCGGGAGACCCAGTACTTC.

The chain joins TRBV7-2 to TRBJ1-1; no reliable D call. The germline V gene encodes CDR1 SGHTA and CDR2 FQGNSA. With 4 bases removed from V and 1 base from J, the gap between germline ends came to 7 bases. The CDR3 runs to 13 residues. Here the CDR3 reads CASSWYRNTEAFF. The CDR3, as DNA: TGTGCCAGCAGCTGGTATCGGAACACTGAAGCTTTCTTT.

This chain links TRBV2 with TRBJ1-2; D gene unclear. The germline gives CDR1 SNHLY, CDR2 FYNNEI. V lost 8 bases and J lost 5, with 15 bases in between. This CDR3 has 13 residues. CDR3: CASRSPEAYGYTF. The CDR3 DNA sequence: TGTGCCAGCCGATCCCCCGAAGCATATGGCTACACCTTC.

The chain recombines TRBV5-4 with TRBJ1-3; 8 bases line up with TRBD1. V was clipped by 4 bases and J by 0 bases; unmatched bases: 3. The CDR3 sequence is 15 residues long. Germline CDR1 reads SGHNT; CDR2 reads YYREEE (reference sequence). CDR3 coding DNA: TGTGCCAGCAGCCCAGGGGGCGCCTCTGGAAACACCATATATTTT. Translating it yields CASSPGGASGNTIYF.

The V call is TRBV5-4, the J call TRBJ2-5, with TRBD2 matching over 8 bases. Trimming took 4 bases from V and 4 from J; bases not matched to a gene: 6. The CDR3 consists of 14 residues. CDR1 is SGHNT, CDR2 YYREEE, per germline (reference sequence). This CDR3 is CASSIPGGGETQYF. CDR3 nucleotides: TGTGCCAGCAGCATCCCCGGGGGGGGAGAGACCCAGTACTTC.

CDR3 DNA sequence: TGTGCCAGCAGCTCCGAGGACAGGGTTGACTCACCCCTCCACTTT. Its translation: CASSSEDRVDSPLHF. This chain uses TRBV9 with TRBJ1-6; TRBD1 agrees at 8 bases. V was pared by 4 bases and J by 10 bases, with 10 bases of the junction left unmatched. Germline CDR1 SGDLS, CDR2 YYNGEE. This CDR3 comprises 15 residues.

The table lists this clone with a count of one. The chain recombines TRBV5-6 with TRBJ1-6; the match to TRBD1 covers 8 bases. The CDR3 length is 18 residues. Trimming at V came to 4 bases and at J to 7 bases, leaving 16 bases not matched to a gene. Per the germline V gene, CDR1 is SGHDT and CDR2 is YYEEEE. CDR3 amino acids: CASSRESDRGAENSPLHF. Here the CDR3 DNA reads TGTGCCAGCAGCCGAGAGTCTGACAGGGGCGCAGAAAATTCACCCCTCCACTTT. Together with reference TRBV5-6 and TRBJ1-6, the CDR3 gives the full variable domain: DAGVTQSPTHLIKTRGQQVTLRCSPKSGHDTVSWYQQALGQGPQFIFQYYEEEERQRGNFPDRFSGHQFPNYSSELNVNALLLGDSALYLCASSRESDRGAENSPLHFGNGTRLTVT.

In DNA form, the CDR3 reads TGTGCCAGCAGCCCAGGACGGGGGAACACTGAAGCTTTCTTT. Translating gives CASSPGRGNTEAFF. The chain recombines TRBV7-3 with TRBJ1-1; D uncertain. Germline CDR1 SGHTA, CDR2 FQGTGA. V was shortened by 5 bases and J by 1 base, with 11 bases between the two germline ends. CDR3 length: 14 amino acids. The full variable domain, in which reference TRBV7-3 and TRBJ1-1 provide the parts outside the CDR3, is GAGVSQTPSNKVTEKGKYVELRCDPISGHTALYWYRQSLGQGPEFLIYFQGTGAADDSGLPNDRFFAVRPEGSVSTLKIQRTERGDSAVYLCASSPGRGNTEAFFGQGTRLTVV.

The J gene is TRBJ1-2, the V gene TRBV5-6; D gene ambiguous. The V gene's germline CDR1 is SGHDT and CDR2 YYEEEE. The CDR3 loop spans 16 amino acids. Trimming stripped 5 bases from V and 4 bases from J, with 21 bases between. CDR3 sequence reads: CASRSLRPRGLYGYTF. In DNA, the CDR3 is TGTGCCAGCAGGTCTCTCCGCCCTCGCGGTCTCTATGGCTACACCTTC.

The chain uses TRBV10-3 and TRBJ1-5; 11 positions agree with TRBD1. In germline, CDR1 is ENHRY, CDR2 SYGVKD. The J segment lost 6 bases and the V segment lost 0 bases, leaving 7 bases of the junction unmatched. The CDR3 extends over 17 amino acids. CDR3 protein: CAISESRTGGHGQPQHF. Written as DNA, the CDR3 is TGTGCCATCAGTGAGTCGAGGACAGGGGGCCATGGTCAGCCCCAGCATTTT.

The chain combines TRBV7-3 with TRBJ1-2; 8 bases line up with TRBD1. Trimming took 7 bases from V and 4 from J; bases not matched to a gene: 11. There are 15 residues in the CDR3. Germline values: CDR1 SGHTA, CDR2 FQGTGA. CDR3 coding DNA: TGTGCCAGCACCTCAGACCCGGGACAGGTCTATGGCTACACCTTC. Amino acids: CASTSDPGQVYGYTF.

V is TRBV24-1 and J is TRBJ1-5, with D tentatively TRBD1 (5 bases). CDR1 is KGHDR, CDR2 SFDVKD, per germline. V was trimmed by 3 bases and J by 3 bases, leaving 14 bases between them. The CDR3 contains 16 residues. CDR3 residues: CATSDAGRAPNQPQHF. The CDR3 DNA follows: TGTGCCACCAGTGATGCGGGCAGGGCCCCCAATCAGCCCCAGCATTTT.

The rearrangement uses TRBV7-9 and TRBJ1-2; D is possibly TRBD1 (5 bases). Germline CDR1 is SEHNR and CDR2 is FQNEAQ (reference sequence). There are 13 residues in the CDR3. Trimming shortened V by 5 bases and J by 7 bases, and 14 bases separated the two germline ends. CDR3 coding DNA: TGTGCCAGCAGCATTGCCGGGGCAGGTGGCTACACCTTC. This sequence encodes CASSIAGAGGYTF.

The rearrangement links TRBV6-2 or TRBV6-3 to TRBJ1-1, with D maybe TRBD1 (6 bases). CDR1 and CDR2 from the germline V gene are MNHEY and SVGEGT. This CDR3 has 14 residues. Trimming cost V 5 bases and J 6 bases, with 16 bases left between them. The DNA for the CDR3 is TGTGCCAGCAGTCAACAGGGTTGGGGGGCTGAAGCTTTCTTT. This sequence encodes CASSQQGWGAEAFF.

V and J are TRBV24-1 and TRBJ1-3; D not resolved. This CDR3 is 14 amino acids long. Trimming shortened V by 5 bases and J by 0 bases, and 7 bases separated the two germline ends. The germline gives CDR1 KGHDR, CDR2 SFDVKD. CDR3 sequence reads: CATSGADSGNTIYF. The CDR3 DNA is TGTGCCACCAGTGGGGCGGACTCTGGAAACACCATATATTTT.

The gene calls are TRBV25-1 and TRBJ2-2; D may be TRBD1 (6 bases). The V gene lost 3 bases and the J gene lost 0 bases, with 11 bases spanning the gap. The germline CDR1 and CDR2 sequences are MGHDK and SYGVNS. This CDR3 spans 16 amino acids. The CDR3 DNA follows: TGTGCCAGCAGTGAGAACAGGGCTCCGAACACCGGGGAGCTGTTTTTT. Its protein is CASSENRAPNTGELFF. Variable domain in full (rest from reference TRBV25-1 and TRBJ2-2): EADIYQTPRYLVIGTGKKITLECSQTMGHDKMYWYQQDPGMELHLIHYSYGVNSTEKGDLSSESTVSRIRTEHFPLTLESARPSHTSQYLCASSENRAPNTGELFFGEGSRLTVL.

V is TRBV27 and J is TRBJ2-4; D gene uncertain. Trimming stripped 0 bases from V and 0 bases from J, with 9 bases between. Germline loops: CDR1 MNHEY, CDR2 SMNVEV (reference sequence). The CDR3 is 16 amino acids. The CDR3 bases are TGTGCCAGCAGTTTATCGGCCGTCATAGCCAAAAACATTCAGTACTTC. Translation gives CASSLSAVIAKNIQYF.